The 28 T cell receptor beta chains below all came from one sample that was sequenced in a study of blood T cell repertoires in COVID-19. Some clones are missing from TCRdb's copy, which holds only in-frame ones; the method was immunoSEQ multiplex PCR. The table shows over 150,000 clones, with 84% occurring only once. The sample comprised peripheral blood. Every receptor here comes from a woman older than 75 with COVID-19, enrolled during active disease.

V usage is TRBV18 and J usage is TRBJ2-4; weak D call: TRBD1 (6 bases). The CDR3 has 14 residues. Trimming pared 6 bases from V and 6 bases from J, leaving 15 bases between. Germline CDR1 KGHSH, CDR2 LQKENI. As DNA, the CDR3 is TGTGCCAGCTCGGCTAACAGGGATAGAAACATTCAGTACTTC. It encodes CASSANRDRNIQYF.

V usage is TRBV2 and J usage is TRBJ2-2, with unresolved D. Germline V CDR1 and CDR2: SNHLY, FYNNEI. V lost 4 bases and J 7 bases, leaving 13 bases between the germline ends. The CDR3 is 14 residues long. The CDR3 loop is CASSVVKKIGELFF. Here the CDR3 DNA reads TGTGCCAGCAGTGTAGTTAAGAAAATCGGGGAGCTGTTTTTT.

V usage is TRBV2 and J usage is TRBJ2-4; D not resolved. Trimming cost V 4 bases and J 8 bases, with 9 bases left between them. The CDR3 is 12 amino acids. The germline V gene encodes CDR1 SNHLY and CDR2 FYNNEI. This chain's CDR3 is CASSVVSDIQYF. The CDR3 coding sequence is TGTGCCAGCAGTGTGGTTTCGGACATTCAGTACTTC.

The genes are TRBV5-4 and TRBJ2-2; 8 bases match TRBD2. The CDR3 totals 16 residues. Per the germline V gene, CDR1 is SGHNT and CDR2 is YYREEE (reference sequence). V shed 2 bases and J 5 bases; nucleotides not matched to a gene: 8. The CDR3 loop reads CASSFFGRAGTGELFF. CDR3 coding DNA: TGTGCCAGCAGCTTTTTCGGGAGGGCCGGTACCGGGGAGCTGTTTTTT.

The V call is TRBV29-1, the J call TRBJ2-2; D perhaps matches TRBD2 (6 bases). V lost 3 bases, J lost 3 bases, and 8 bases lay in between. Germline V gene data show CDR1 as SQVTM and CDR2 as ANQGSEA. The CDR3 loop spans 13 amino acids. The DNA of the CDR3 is TGCAGCGTTGACGGGGGATACACCGGGGAGCTGTTTTTT. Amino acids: CSVDGGYTGELFF.

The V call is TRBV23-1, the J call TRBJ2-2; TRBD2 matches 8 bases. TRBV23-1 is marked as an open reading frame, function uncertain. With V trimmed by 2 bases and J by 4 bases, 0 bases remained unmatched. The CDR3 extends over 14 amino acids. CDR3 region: CASSQREGTGELFF. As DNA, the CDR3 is TGCGCCAGCAGTCAACGGGAGGGCACCGGGGAGCTGTTTTTT.

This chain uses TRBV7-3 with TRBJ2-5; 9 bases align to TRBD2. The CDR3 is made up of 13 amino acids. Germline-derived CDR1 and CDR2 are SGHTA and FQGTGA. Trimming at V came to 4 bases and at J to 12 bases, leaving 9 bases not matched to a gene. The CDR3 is CASSSSNSGRKYF. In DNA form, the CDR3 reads TGTGCCAGCAGCTCATCAAATAGCGGGAGAAAGTACTTC.

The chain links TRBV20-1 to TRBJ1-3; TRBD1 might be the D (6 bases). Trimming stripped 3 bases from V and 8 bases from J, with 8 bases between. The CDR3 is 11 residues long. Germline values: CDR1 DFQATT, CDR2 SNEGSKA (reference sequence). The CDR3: CSASAGDTIYF. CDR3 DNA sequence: TGCAGTGCTAGTGCAGGGGACACCATATATTTT.

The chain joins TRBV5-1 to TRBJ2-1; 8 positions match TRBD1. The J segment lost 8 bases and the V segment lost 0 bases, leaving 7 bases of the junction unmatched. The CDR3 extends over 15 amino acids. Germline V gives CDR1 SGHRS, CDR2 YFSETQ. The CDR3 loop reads CASSLGAGGIYEQFF. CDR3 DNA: TGCGCCAGCAGCTTGGGAGCAGGGGGCATTTATGAGCAGTTCTTC.

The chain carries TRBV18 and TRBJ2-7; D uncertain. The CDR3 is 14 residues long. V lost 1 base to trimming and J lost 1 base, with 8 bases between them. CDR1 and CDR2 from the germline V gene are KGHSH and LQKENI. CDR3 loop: CASSPQSTSYEQYF. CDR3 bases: TGTGCCAGCTCACCACAAAGCACGTCCTACGAGCAGTACTTC.

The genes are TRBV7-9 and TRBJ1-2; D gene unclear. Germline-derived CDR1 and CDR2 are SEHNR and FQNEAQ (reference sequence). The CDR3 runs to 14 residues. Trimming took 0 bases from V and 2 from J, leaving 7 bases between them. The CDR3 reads CASSLALENYGYTF. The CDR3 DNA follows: TGTGCCAGCAGCTTAGCGTTGGAGAACTATGGCTACACCTTC.

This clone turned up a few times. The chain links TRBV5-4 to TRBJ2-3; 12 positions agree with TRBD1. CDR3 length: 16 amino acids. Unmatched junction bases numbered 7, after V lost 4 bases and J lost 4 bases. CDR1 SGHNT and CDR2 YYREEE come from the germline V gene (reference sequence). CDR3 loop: CASSTGTGGIADTQYF. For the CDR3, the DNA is TGTGCCAGCAGCACAGGGACAGGGGGCATTGCAGATACGCAGTATTTT.

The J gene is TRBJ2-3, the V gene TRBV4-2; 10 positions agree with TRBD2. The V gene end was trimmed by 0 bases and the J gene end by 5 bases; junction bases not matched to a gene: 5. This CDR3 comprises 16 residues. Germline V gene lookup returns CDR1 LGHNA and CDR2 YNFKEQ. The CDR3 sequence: CASSQEALAGVDTQYF. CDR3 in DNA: TGTGCCAGCAGCCAAGAGGCGCTAGCGGGAGTAGATACGCAGTATTTT.

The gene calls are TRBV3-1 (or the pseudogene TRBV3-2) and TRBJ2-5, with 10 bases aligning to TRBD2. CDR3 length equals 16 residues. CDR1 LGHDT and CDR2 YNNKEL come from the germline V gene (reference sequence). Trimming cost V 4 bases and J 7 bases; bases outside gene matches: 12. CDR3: CASSLPASGRSGTQYF. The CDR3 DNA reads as TGTGCCAGCAGCCTCCCTGCTAGCGGGAGATCGGGGACCCAGTACTTC.

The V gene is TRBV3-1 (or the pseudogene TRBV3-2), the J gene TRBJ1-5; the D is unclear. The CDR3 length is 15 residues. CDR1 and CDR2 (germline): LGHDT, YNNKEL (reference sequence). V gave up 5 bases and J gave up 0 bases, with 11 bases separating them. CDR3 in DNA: TGTGCCAGCAGCAAGGACGGGAATAGCAATCAGCCCCAGCATTTT. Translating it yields CASSKDGNSNQPQHF.

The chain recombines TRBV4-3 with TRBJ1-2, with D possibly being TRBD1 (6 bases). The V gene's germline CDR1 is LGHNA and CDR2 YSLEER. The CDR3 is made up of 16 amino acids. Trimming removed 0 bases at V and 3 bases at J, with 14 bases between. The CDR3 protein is CASSQEGGDLDYGYTF. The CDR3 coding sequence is TGCGCCAGCAGCCAAGAAGGGGGGGACCTTGACTATGGCTACACCTTC.

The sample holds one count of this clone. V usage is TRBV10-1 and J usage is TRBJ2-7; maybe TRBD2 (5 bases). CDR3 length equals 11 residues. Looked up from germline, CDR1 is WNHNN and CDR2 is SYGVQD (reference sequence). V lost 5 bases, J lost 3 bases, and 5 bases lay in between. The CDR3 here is CASSSGYEQYF. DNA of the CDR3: TGCGCCAGCAGTAGCGGCTACGAGCAGTACTTC.

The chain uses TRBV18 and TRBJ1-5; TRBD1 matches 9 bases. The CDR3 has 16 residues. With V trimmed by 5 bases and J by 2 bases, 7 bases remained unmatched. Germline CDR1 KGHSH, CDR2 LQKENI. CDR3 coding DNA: TGTGCCAGCTCAGCTACAGGGGGCTTGGGCAATCAGCCCCAGCATTTT. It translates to CASSATGGLGNQPQHF. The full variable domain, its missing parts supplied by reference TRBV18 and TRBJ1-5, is NAGVMQNPRHLVRRRGQEARLRCSPMKGHSHVYWYRQLPEEGLKFMVYLQKENIIDESGMPKERFSAEFPKEGPSILRIQQVVRGDSAAYFCASSATGGLGNQPQHFGDGTRLSIL.

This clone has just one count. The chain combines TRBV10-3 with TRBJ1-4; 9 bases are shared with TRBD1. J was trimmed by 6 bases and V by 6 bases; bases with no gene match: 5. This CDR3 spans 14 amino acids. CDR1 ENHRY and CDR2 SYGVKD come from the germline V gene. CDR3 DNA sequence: TGTGCCATCAGGGACCGGGACAGGGATGAAAAACTGTTTTTT. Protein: CAIRDRDRDEKLFF.

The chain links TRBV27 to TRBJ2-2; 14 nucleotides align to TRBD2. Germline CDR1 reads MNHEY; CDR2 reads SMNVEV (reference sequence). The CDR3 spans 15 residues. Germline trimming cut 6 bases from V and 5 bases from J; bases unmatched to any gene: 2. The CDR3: CASRGLAGATGELFF. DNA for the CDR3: TGTGCCAGCAGGGGACTAGCGGGAGCGACCGGGGAGCTGTTTTTT.

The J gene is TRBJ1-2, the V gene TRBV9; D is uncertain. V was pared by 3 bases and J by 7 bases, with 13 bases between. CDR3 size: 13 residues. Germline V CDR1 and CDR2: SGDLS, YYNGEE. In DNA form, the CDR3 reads TGTGCCAGCAGCGCTGTGGAAGGAGCTGGCTACACCTTC. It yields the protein CASSAVEGAGYTF.

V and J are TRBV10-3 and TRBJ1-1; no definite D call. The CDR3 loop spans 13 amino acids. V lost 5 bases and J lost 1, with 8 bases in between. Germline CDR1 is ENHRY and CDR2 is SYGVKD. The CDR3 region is CAISSLSNTEAFF. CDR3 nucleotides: TGTGCCATCAGTTCCCTATCGAACACTGAAGCTTTCTTT.

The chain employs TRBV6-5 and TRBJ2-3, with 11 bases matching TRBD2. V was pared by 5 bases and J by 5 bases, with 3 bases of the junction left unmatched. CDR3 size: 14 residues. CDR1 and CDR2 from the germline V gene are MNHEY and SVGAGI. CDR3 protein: CASSNLAGGDTQYF. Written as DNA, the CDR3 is TGTGCCAGCAGTAATCTAGCGGGGGGAGATACGCAGTATTTT.

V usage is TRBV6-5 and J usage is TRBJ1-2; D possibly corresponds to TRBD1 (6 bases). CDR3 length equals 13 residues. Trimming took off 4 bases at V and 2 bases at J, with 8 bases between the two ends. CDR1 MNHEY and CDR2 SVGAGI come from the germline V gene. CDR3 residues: CASSFTGNYGYTF. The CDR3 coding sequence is TGTGCCAGCAGTTTTACAGGGAACTATGGCTACACCTTC.

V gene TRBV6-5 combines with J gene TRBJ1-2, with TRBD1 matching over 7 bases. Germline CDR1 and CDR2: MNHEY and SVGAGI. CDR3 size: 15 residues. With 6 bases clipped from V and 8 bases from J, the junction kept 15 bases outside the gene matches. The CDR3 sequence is CASRQTAQGRRGYTF. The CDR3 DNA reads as TGTGCCAGCAGACAAACCGCACAGGGGCGAAGGGGCTACACCTTC.

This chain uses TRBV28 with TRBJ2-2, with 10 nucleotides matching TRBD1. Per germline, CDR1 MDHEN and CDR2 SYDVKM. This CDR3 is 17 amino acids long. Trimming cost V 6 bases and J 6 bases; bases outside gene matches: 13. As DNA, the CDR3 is TGTGCCAGCAGCACGACAGGGGGCTTAGGGGCCGCCGGGGAGCTGTTTTTT. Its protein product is CASSTTGGLGAAGELFF.

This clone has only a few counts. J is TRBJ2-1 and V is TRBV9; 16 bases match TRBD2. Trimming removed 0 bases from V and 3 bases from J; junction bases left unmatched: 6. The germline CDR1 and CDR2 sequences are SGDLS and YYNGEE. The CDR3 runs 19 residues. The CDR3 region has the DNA TGTGCCAGCAGCGTAGCAGGGACTAGCGGGGGGGAACACTACAATGAGCAGTTCTTC. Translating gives CASSVAGTSGGEHYNEQFF.

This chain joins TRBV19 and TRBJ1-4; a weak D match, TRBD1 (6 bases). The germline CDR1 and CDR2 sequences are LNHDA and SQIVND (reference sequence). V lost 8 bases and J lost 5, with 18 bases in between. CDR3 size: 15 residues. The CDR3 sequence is CASGQGGRTNEKLFF. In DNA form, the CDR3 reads TGTGCCAGTGGACAAGGGGGACGGACCAATGAAAAACTGTTTTTT.